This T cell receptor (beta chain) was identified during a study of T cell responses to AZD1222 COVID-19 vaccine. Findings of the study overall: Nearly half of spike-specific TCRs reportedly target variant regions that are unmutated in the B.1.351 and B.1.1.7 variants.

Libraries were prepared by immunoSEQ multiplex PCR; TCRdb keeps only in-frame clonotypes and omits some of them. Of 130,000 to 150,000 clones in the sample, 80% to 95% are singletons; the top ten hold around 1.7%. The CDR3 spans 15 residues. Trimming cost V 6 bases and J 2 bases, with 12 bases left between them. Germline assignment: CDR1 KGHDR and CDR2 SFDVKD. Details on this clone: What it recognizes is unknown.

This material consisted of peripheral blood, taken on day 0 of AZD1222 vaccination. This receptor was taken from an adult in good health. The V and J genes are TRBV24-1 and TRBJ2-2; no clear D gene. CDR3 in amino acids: CATSKTERNTGELFF. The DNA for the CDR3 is TGTGCCACCAGTAAAACAGAGAGAAACACCGGGGAGCTGTTTTTT.